This TCR beta chain originates from a study of T-cell memory formation after mild COVID-19. Researchers used 5'RACE with constant-segment primers to make TCR alpha and TCR beta cDNA libraries that carry sample barcodes and UMIs. From the 5' RACE reads, TCRdb called clonotypes with MiXCR, one entry per CDR3 protein. This sample has 450,000 or so distinct CDR3 sequences, with around a quarter found just once. This clonotype was counted many times. The antigen is unknown. Germline CDR1 reads SGDLS; CDR2 reads YYNGEE. The trim removed 4 bases at V and 1 base at J, leaving 12 bases unmatched. The CDR3 contains 17 residues. Study outcomes and limitations: Memory sampled before infection contained some responding clones, suggesting cross-reactive memory joined. CD4/CD8 balance characterized clones contracting day 15 to 85, and CD4+ skew characterized later expanders.

Sequences were obtained from PBMCs or a T cell subset sorted from them (not recorded which). This chain connects TRBV9 to TRBJ2-3; 7 nucleotides align to TRBD1. The receptor was derived from an adult woman who had mild COVID-19 (a few samples of this study predate the infection). Cell type and time point are not known. CDR3 sequence reads: CASSLTWDSLRTDTQYF. CDR3 nucleotide sequence: TGTGCCAGCAGCCTCACTTGGGACAGCCTTCGCACAGATACGCAGTATTTT.